Below are 14 T cell receptor beta chains sequenced from a single sample in a study of technical replicates of blood from a few donors. Produced via immunoSEQ multiplex PCR; TCRdb's table is partial and in-frame only. The repertoire includes around 72,000 clones, 92% of them detected once, and about 0.4% sits in the top ten. The sequenced material came from T cells isolated from PBMCs. Source of these receptors: a human donor in good health.

This sequence joins TRBV27 and TRBJ2-7, with D possibly TRBD2 on 6 matching bases. Per germline, CDR1 MNHEY and CDR2 SMNVEV (reference sequence). CDR3 length equals 13 residues. Trimming took off 2 bases at V and 1 base at J, with 6 bases between the two ends. CDR3 coding DNA: TGTGCCAGCAGTTTAGGGAGGTCCTACGAGCAGTACTTC. Its translation is CASSLGRSYEQYF.

V and J are TRBV5-6 and TRBJ1-1; maybe TRBD1 (6 bases). Deletions cut 4 bases from V and 8 bases from J, with 9 bases between. The CDR3 has 11 residues. Germline CDR1 reads SGHDT; CDR2 reads YYEEEE. DNA of the CDR3: TGTGCCAGCAGCATTCAGGGGGAAGCTTTCTTT. This codes for CASSIQGEAFF.

J is TRBJ1-2 and V is TRBV5-6; no clear D. With 3 bases removed from V and 3 bases from J, the gap between germline ends came to 3 bases. The length of the CDR3 is 11 residues. From germline, CDR1 is SGHDT and CDR2 YYEEEE. Written as DNA, the CDR3 is TGTGCCAGCAGCTCCTACTATGGCTACACCTTC. This encodes CASSSYYGYTF.

CDR3 residues: CASSLAQGGRDTQYF. In DNA, the CDR3 is TGTGCCAGCAGCTTAGCCCAGGGGGGTAGGGATACGCAGTATTTT. The chain uses TRBV7-9 and TRBJ2-3, with D possibly TRBD1 on 7 matching bases. Trimming shortened V by 0 bases and J by 6 bases, and 13 bases separated the two germline ends. Germline CDR1 is SEHNR and CDR2 is FQNEAQ (reference sequence). The CDR3 covers 15 residues.

The CDR3 spells CASSGAGTASTDTQYF. The CDR3 coding sequence is TGTGCCAGTAGTGGAGCGGGAACCGCTAGCACAGATACGCAGTATTTT. The chain couples TRBV19 to TRBJ2-3; 7 nucleotides line up with TRBD2. This CDR3 is 16 amino acids long. The ends lost 5 bases at V and 0 bases at J; junction bases unmatched: 8. The germline V gene encodes CDR1 LNHDA and CDR2 SQIVND (reference sequence).

V and J are TRBV30 and TRBJ2-1; D gene unclear. There are 18 residues in the CDR3. V was shortened by 4 bases and J by 0 bases, with 22 bases between the two germline ends. The germline CDR1 and CDR2 sequences are GTSNPN and SVGIG (reference sequence). The CDR3 nucleotides read TGTGCCTGGACCAGATCCCGCCGAGTCCGGAGCTCCTACAATGAGCAGTTCTTC. Amino acids: CAWTRSRRVRSSYNEQFF.

In this sample, this clone turned up once. The V call is TRBV7-8, the J call TRBJ2-5, with unresolved D. Germline V gene lookup returns CDR1 SGHVS and CDR2 FQNEAQ. The V end lost 3 bases, the J end lost 7 bases, and 9 bases lay between the germline ends. The CDR3 covers 12 residues. The CDR3 loop reads CASSFPLGTQYF. The CDR3 DNA sequence: TGTGCCAGCAGCTTCCCGCTAGGGACCCAGTACTTC.

The chain combines TRBV7-9 with TRBJ2-7, with D maybe TRBD2 (5 bases). The V gene's germline CDR1 is SEHNR and CDR2 FQNEAQ (reference sequence). This CDR3 contains 15 residues. Trimming removed 11 bases from V and 2 bases from J, with 22 bases in between. CDR3 DNA: TGTGCCCAATCGAGAGGAACCAGCGGTCCCTACGAGCAGTACTTC. Translating it yields CAQSRGTSGPYEQYF.

The V and J genes are TRBV11-3 and TRBJ1-2; 9 nucleotides line up with TRBD1. Germline loops: CDR1 SGHNT, CDR2 YENEEA. This CDR3 has 15 amino acids. V gave up 5 bases and J gave up 4 bases; unmatched junction bases: 8. The CDR3 coding sequence is TGTGCCAGCAGCGCGGGACAGGGAATAATCTATGGCTACACCTTC. This sequence encodes CASSAGQGIIYGYTF.

This clone showed up just once. The genes are TRBV7-9 and TRBJ1-4; D is unresolved. Germline CDR1 reads SEHNR; CDR2 reads FQNEAQ (reference sequence). V was trimmed by 0 bases and J by 0 bases, leaving 8 bases between them. The CDR3 runs 16 residues. CDR3 DNA sequence: TGTGCCAGCAGCTTAGCGGAGGACGCAACTAATGAAAAACTGTTTTTT. This codes for CASSLAEDATNEKLFF.

This rearrangement joins TRBV14 to TRBJ2-7; TRBD2 aligns across 10 bases. The CDR3 runs 15 residues. Germline V CDR1 and CDR2: SGHDN, FVKESK. The V and J ends lost 5 bases and 5 bases, in that order; junction bases with no gene match: 9. CDR3 amino acids: CASSSLAGAMNEQYF. CDR3 DNA: TGTGCCAGCAGCAGCCTAGCGGGAGCTATGAACGAGCAGTACTTC.

This sequence joins TRBV5-1 and TRBJ2-7; no clear D. The V end lost 3 bases, the J end lost 2 bases, and 9 bases lay between the germline ends. Germline-derived CDR1 and CDR2 are SGHRS and YFSETQ. This CDR3 is 13 amino acids long. CDR3 sequence reads: CASSSSAAYEQYF. The CDR3 bases are TGCGCCAGCAGCTCCAGCGCGGCCTACGAGCAGTACTTC.

The V gene is TRBV29-1, the J gene TRBJ2-1, with 7 nucleotides matching TRBD1. CDR3 length: 12 residues. Germline-derived CDR1 and CDR2 are SQVTM and ANQGSEA. J was trimmed by 7 bases and V by 7 bases; bases with no gene match: 7. The CDR3 is CSAGTVPNEQFF. CDR3 coding DNA: TGCAGCGCTGGGACAGTTCCTAATGAGCAGTTCTTC.

This rearrangement joins TRBV7-6 to TRBJ2-7; 8 nucleotides agree with TRBD1. Trimming took 2 bases from V and 3 from J; bases not matched to a gene: 6. The germline V gene encodes CDR1 SGHVS and CDR2 FNYEAQ. The CDR3 runs 15 residues. As DNA, the CDR3 is TGTGCCAGCAGCTTAAAACAGGGGGGAAACTACGAGCAGTACTTC. Amino acid sequence: CASSLKQGGNYEQYF.